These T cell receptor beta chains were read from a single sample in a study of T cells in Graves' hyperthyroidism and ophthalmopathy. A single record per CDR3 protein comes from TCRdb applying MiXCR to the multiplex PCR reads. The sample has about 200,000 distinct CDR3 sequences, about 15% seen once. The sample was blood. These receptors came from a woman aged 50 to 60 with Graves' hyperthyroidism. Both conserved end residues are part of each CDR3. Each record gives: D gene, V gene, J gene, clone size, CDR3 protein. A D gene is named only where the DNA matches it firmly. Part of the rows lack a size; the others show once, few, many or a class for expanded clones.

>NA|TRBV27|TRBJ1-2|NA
CASSPEDSLGVYGYTF
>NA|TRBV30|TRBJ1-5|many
CAWSVLNRVGNQPQHF
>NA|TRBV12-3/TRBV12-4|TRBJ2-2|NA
CASSTPRGVGELFF
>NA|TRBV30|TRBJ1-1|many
CAWKAGVMNTEAFF
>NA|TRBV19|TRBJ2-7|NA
CASSIDRSYEQYF
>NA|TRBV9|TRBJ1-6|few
CASSAAKNNSPLHF
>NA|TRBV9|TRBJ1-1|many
CASSVARDVMNTEAFF
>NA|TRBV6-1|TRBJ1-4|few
CASSWDHTSPTNEKLFF
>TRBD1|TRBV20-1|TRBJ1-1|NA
CSARPDRDTEAFF
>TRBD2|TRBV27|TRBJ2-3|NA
CASSLGRAADTQYF
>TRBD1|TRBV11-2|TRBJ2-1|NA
CASSFGGQDRSRAQFF
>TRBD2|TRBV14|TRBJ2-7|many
CASSQGGLAGTYEQYF
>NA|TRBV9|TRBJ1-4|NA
CASSVERGLNEKLFF